A single sample gave rise to the 11 T cell receptor beta chains below, sequenced in a study of regulatory T cells in long-lasting Graves disease. Arm-PCR of CDR3 regions and iRepertoire HTBI primers were the basis on which TCR beta libraries were built. MiXCR, applied by TCRdb to the multiplex PCR reads, yields one record per CDR3 protein. Of about 450,000 distinct CDR3 sequences in the sample, 20% to 25% are singletons; the top ten hold about a quarter. Time point: persistent/refractory GD, antithyroid drugs over 5 years with positive TRAb. Generation of the TCR library employed RNA extracted from PBMCs. Sequences were derived from peripheral blood mononuclear cells (PBMCs), sampled when the disease was refractory, from a patient treated with antithyroid drugs. Every receptor here comes from a female donor with Graves disease.

The gene calls are TRBV6-6 and TRBJ2-7, with D tentatively TRBD1 or TRBD2 (6 bases each). This CDR3 region has 14 residues. The V and J ends lost 0 bases and 6 bases respectively, with 12 bases between them. Germline V lookup: CDR1 MNHNY, CDR2 SVGAGI (reference sequence). The CDR3 DNA follows: TGTGCCAGCAGTTACTCGGGGGGCCCCTTCGAGCAGTACTTC. Protein product: CASSYSGGPFEQYF.

The rearrangement joins TRBV7-9 to TRBJ1-2, with D hard to call. Trimming pared 0 bases from V and 6 bases from J, leaving 5 bases between. Looked up from germline, CDR1 is SEHNR and CDR2 is FQNEAQ (reference sequence). CDR3 length equals 12 residues. The CDR3 DNA is TGTGCCAGCAGCTTAGCGGATAATGGCTACACCTTC. Protein product: CASSLADNGYTF.

In DNA, the CDR3 is TGTGCCAGCAGTGAAGGTAGTAGCGGGTACACAGATACGCAGTATTTT. Translation: CASSEGSSGYTDTQYF. The V and J genes are TRBV2 and TRBJ2-3; TRBD2 matches at 7 bases. Germline V gene sequence: CDR1 SNHLY, CDR2 FYNNEI. This CDR3 is built from 16 residues. V lost 1 base and J lost 2; bases outside the gene matches: 6. Variable domain in full (rest from reference TRBV2 and TRBJ2-3): EPEVTQTPSHQVTQMGQEVILRCVPISNHLYFYWYRQILGQKVEFLVSFYNNEISEKSEIFDDQFSVERPDGSNFTLKIRSTKLEDSAMYFCASSEGSSGYTDTQYFGPGTRLTVL.

The chain recombines TRBV3-1 with TRBJ2-7; 8 bases match TRBD2. Germline assignment: CDR1 LGHDT and CDR2 YNNKEL (reference sequence). The CDR3 is 16 amino acids. V shed 4 bases, J shed 4 bases, and the junction held 12 bases outside the gene matches. For the CDR3, the DNA is TGTGCCAGCAGCCTCTACTTTTCCGGGACTAGGTACGAGCAGTACTTC. Encoded protein: CASSLYFSGTRYEQYF.

The rearrangement joins TRBV7-8 to TRBJ2-3; 14 bases are shared with TRBD2. This CDR3 has 16 amino acids. The germline V gene encodes CDR1 SGHVS and CDR2 FQNEAQ. J was trimmed by 5 bases and V by 6 bases; bases with no gene match: 7. The CDR3 spells CASSLPGLAGVDTQYF. For the CDR3, the DNA is TGTGCCAGCAGTCTTCCGGGACTAGCGGGAGTAGATACGCAGTATTTT. Complete variable domain (other parts from reference TRBV7-8 and TRBJ2-3): GAGVSQSPRYKVAKRGQDVALRCDPISGHVSLFWYQQALGQGPEFLTYFQNEAQLDKSGLPSDRFFAERPEGSVSTLKIQRTQQEDSAVYLCASSLPGLAGVDTQYFGPGTRLTVL.

The rearrangement joins TRBV5-1 to TRBJ2-5; D is undetermined. Trimming stripped 4 bases from V and 0 bases from J, with 10 bases between. CDR3 length equals 14 residues. Looked up from germline, CDR1 is SGHRS and CDR2 is YFSETQ. The CDR3 sequence: CASSLNGYQETQYF. The CDR3 DNA reads as TGCGCCAGCAGCCTGAATGGGTACCAAGAGACCCAGTACTTC. The full variable domain, completed using reference TRBV5-1 and TRBJ2-5, is KAGVTQTPRYLIKTRGQQVTLSCSPISGHRSVSWYQQTPGQGLQFLFEYFSETQRNKGNFPGRFSGRQFSNSRSEMNVSTLELGDSALYLCASSLNGYQETQYFGPGTRLLVL.

The rearrangement links TRBV6-1 to TRBJ2-4, with 8 bases identical to TRBD2. Trimming took 7 bases from V and 0 from J; bases not matched to a gene: 17. Looked up from germline, CDR1 is MNHNS and CDR2 is SASEGT. The CDR3 extends over 19 amino acids. The CDR3 DNA reads TGTGCCAGCAAGTTTGGGCGGGAGGCGACATCCGAAGCCAAAAACATTCAGTACTTC. Its translation is CASKFGREATSEAKNIQYF.

V is TRBV20-1 and J is TRBJ1-2; no clear D gene. Germline-derived CDR1 and CDR2 are DFQATT and SNEGSKA (reference sequence). The CDR3 is 12 residues long. V was shortened by 0 bases and J by 8 bases, with 10 bases between the two germline ends. The CDR3 is CSARDLREGYTF. DNA of the CDR3: TGCAGTGCTAGAGATTTAAGGGAAGGCTACACCTTC.

The J gene is TRBJ2-3, the V gene TRBV5-5, with D unresolved. V shed 1 base and J shed 6 bases, with 6 bases lying between them. The CDR3 is made up of 12 amino acids. Germline-derived CDR1 and CDR2 are SGHKS and YYEKEE (reference sequence). The CDR3 nucleotides read TGTGCCAGCAGCTTGCATGGGGATACGCAGTATTTT. Protein product: CASSLHGDTQYF.

This clonotype has just a few counts. The rearrangement links TRBV11-2 to TRBJ2-7; the match to TRBD1 covers 10 bases. The CDR3 loop spans 17 amino acids. CDR1 is SGHAT and CDR2 is FQNNGV in the germline V gene. V gave up 0 bases and J gave up 1 base; unmatched junction bases: 6. The CDR3 region has the DNA TGTGCCAGCAGCTTAGATGGGACAGGGGCCCAATCCTACGAGCAGTACTTC. The encoded protein is CASSLDGTGAQSYEQYF.

The chain couples TRBV19 to TRBJ1-1; 10 bases map to TRBD1. The CDR3 runs to 17 residues. Losses at the gene ends were 7 bases for V and 6 bases for J; bases not matched to a gene: 17. Germline V gives CDR1 LNHDA, CDR2 SQIVND (reference sequence). This CDR3 reads CASTSTDPLGQGAEAFF. The CDR3 DNA sequence: TGTGCCAGTACCAGTACAGACCCCCTAGGACAGGGGGCTGAAGCTTTCTTT.